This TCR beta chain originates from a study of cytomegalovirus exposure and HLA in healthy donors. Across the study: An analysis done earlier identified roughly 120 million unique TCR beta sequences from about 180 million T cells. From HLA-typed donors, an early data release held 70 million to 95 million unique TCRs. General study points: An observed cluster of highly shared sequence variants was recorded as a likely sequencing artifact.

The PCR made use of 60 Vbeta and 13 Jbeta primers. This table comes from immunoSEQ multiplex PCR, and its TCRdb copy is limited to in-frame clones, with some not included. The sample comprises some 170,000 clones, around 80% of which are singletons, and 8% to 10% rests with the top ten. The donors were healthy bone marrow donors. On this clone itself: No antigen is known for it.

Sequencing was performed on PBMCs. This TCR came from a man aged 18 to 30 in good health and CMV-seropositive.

Here the CDR3 DNA reads TGTGCCAGCAGCGTAGACCCAGGAGGCCCTTCAAATGAGCAGTTCTTC. Translated, it gives CASSVDPGGPSNEQFF. V and J are TRBV9 and TRBJ2-1; perhaps TRBD2 as D (5 bases). Trimming shortened V by 0 bases and J by 7 bases, and 17 bases separated the two germline ends. CDR1 is SGDLS and CDR2 is YYNGEE in the germline V gene. There are 16 residues in the CDR3. Full variable domain (remainder filled in from reference TRBV9 and TRBJ2-1): DSGVTQTPKHLITATGQRVTLRCSPRSGDLSVYWYQQSLDQGLQFLIQYYNGEERAKGNILERFSAQQFPDLHSELNLSSLELGDSALYFCASSVDPGGPSNEQFFGPGTRLTVL.